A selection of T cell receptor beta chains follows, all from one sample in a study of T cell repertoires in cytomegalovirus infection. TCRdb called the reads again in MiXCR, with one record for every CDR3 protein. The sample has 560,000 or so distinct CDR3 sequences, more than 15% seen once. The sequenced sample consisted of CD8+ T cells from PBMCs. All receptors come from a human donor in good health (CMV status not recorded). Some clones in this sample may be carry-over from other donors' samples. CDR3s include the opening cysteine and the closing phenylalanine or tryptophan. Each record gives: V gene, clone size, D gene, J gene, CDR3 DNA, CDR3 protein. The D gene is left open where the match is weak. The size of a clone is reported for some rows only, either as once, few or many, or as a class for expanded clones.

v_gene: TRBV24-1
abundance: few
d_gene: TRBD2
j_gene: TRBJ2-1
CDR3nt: TGTGCCACCAGTTCAACTCTTTTAGCGGGAGAGACCTACAATGAGCAGTTCTTC
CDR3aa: CATSSTLLAGETYNEQFF

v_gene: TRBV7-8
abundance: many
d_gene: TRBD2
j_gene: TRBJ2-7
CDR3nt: TGTGCCAGCAGCTTAACCGGGACTAGCTGGTACGAGCAGTACTTC
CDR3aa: CASSLTGTSWYEQYF

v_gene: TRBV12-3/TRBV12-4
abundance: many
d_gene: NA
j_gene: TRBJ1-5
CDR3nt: TGTGCCAGCAGTTTTGGTCTCAGTAGCAATCAGCCCCAGCATTTT
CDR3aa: CASSFGLSSNQPQHF

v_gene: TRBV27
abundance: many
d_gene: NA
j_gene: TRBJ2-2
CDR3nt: TGTGCCAGCAGTGTGACGACTTATGGAACCGGGGAGCTGTTTTTT
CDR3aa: CASSVTTYGTGELFF

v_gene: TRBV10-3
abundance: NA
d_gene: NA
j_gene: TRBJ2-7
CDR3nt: TGTGCCATCAGTGTCGGGAAAGGGAGAACCTACGAGCAGTACTTC
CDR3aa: CAISVGKGRTYEQYF

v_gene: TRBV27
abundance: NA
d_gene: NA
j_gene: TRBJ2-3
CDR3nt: TGTGCCAGCATCGGCAGGGGGGAAACAGATACGCAGTATTTT
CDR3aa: CASIGRGETDTQYF

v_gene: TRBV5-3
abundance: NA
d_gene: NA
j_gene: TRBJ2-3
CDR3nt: TGTGCCAGAAGCTTAGCTGAGTATACGCAGTATTTT
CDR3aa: CARSLAEYTQYF

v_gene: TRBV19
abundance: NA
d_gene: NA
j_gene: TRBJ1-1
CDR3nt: TGTGCCAGTAGTAAGAGAACAAAGAACACTGAAGCTTTCTTT
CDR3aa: CASSKRTKNTEAFF

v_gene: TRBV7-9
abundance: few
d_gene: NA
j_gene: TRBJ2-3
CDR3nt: TGTGCCAGCAGCTTAGATCGCCTAACGCAGTATTTT
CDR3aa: CASSLDRLTQYF

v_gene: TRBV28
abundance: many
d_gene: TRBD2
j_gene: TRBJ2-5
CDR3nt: TGTGCCAGCAGTTCGCCTAGCGGGGGGGAAGAGACCCAGTACTTC
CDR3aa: CASSSPSGGEETQYF

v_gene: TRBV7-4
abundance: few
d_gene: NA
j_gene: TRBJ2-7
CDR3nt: TGTGCCAGCAGCGACCGAGGGGGGAAAGAGCAGTACTTC
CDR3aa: CASSDRGGKEQYF

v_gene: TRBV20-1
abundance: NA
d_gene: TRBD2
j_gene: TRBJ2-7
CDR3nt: TGCAGTGCTAATCTACCCGGGACCGGGGGGTACGAGCAGTACTTC
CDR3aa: CSANLPGTGGYEQYF

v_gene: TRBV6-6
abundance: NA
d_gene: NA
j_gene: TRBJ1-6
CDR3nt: TGTGCCAGCGGTTACCTTGAGGGTGTGAATTCACCCCTCCACTTT
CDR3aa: CASGYLEGVNSPLHF

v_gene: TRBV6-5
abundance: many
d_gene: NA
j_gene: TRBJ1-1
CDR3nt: TGTGCCAGCAGTTATGGGTTCCACACTGAAGCTTTCTTT
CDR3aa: CASSYGFHTEAFF

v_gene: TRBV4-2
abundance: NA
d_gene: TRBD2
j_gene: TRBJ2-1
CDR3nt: TGTGCCAGCAGCCAAGATACTGGCGGGGGTCCCTACAATGAGCAGTTCTTC
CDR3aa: CASSQDTGGGPYNEQFF

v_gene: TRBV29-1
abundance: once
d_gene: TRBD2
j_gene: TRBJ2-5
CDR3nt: TGCAGCGTGTATGGACTAGCGGAGACCCAGTACTTC
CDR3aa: CSVYGLAETQYF

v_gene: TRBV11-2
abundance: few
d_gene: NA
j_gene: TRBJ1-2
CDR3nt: TGTGCCAGCAGCCTCCCTTGGGGGAACTATGGCTACACCTTC
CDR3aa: CASSLPWGNYGYTF

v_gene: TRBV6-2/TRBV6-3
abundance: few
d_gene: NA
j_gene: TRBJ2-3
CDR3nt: TGTGCCAGCAGTCTCGAATTCAGAGCGGGACAGGCGCACACAGATACGCAGTATTTT
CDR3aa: CASSLEFRAGQAHTDTQYF

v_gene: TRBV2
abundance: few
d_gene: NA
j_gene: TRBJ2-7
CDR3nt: TGTGCCAGCAGCTTCGGGCGATCAGCCTACGAGCAGTACTTC
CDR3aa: CASSFGRSAYEQYF

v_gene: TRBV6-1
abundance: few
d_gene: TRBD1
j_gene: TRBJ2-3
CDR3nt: TGTGCCAGCAGCGAGACAGGGAGCACAGATACGCAGTATTTT
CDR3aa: CASSETGSTDTQYF

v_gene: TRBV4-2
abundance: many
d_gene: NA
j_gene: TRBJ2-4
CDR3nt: TGTGCCAGCAGCCAAGAAGAACCTGGATACATTCAGTACTTC
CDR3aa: CASSQEEPGYIQYF

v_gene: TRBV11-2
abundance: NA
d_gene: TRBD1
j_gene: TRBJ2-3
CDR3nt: TGTGCCAGCAGCTTACGGGACAGTGAATATTTT
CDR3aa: CASSLRDSEYF

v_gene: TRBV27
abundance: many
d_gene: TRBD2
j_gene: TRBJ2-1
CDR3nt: TGTGCCAGCAGTTTAAATCGGGGGGTTCGGCACAATGAGCAGTTCTTC
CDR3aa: CASSLNRGVRHNEQFF

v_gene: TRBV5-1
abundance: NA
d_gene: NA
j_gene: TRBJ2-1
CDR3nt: TGCGCCAGCGGTTCAGTGGGAAATGAGCAGTTCTTC
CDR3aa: CASGSVGNEQFF

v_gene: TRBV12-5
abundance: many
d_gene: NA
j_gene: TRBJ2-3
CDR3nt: TGTGCTAGTGGACCCCTCGGGGATACGCAGTATTTT
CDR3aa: CASGPLGDTQYF

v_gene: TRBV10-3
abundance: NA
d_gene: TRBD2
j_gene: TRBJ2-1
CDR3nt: TGTGCCACCACGGGGGGTCAGTACAATGAGCAGTTCTTC
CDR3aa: CATTGGQYNEQFF

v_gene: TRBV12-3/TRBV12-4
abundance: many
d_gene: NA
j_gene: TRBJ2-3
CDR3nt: TGTGCCAGCAGCCCGAAGACGACCACAGTAGATACGCAGTATTTT
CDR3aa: CASSPKTTTVDTQYF

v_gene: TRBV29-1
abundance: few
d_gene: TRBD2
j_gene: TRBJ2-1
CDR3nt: TGCAGCGTAACGACTAGCGGGAGGGTGGATGAGCAGTTCTTC
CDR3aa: CSVTTSGRVDEQFF

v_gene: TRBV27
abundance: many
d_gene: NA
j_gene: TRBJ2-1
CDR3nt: TGTGCCAGTTCCAACCGGGAAGATAATGAGCAGTTCTTC
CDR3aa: CASSNREDNEQFF

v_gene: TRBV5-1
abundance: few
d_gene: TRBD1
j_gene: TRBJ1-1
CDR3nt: TGCGCCAGCAAAACTACCGGGACAGGGGACACTGAAGCTTTCTTT
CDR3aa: CASKTTGTGDTEAFF

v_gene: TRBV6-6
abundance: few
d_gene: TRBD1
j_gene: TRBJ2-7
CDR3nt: TGTGCCAGCAGTTACGGGACAGGGATCTACGAGCAGTACTTC
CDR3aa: CASSYGTGIYEQYF

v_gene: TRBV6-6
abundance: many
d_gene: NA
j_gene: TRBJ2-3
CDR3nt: TGTGCCAGCAGGCCCCCTGTCGGGGGAGCTACTAGCACAGATACGCAGTATTTT
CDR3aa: CASRPPVGGATSTDTQYF

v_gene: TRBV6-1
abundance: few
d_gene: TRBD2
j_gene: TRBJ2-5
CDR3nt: TGTGCCAGCCGGGGGGGTCTTAAGACCCAGTACTTC
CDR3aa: CASRGGLKTQYF

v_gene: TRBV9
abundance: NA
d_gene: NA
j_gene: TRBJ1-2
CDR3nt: TGTGCCAGCAGCGTAGCTACGGGTGGCTCTGGCTACACCTTC
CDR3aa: CASSVATGGSGYTF

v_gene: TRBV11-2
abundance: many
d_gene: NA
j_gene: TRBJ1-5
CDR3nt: TGTGCCAGCAGCTTAGATCGAAGGCCTAATCAGCCCCAGCATTTT
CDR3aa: CASSLDRRPNQPQHF

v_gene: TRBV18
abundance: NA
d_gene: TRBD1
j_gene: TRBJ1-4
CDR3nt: TGTGCCAGCTCACCACCAGAGGGGGCTGGTGAAAAACTGTTTTTT
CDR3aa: CASSPPEGAGEKLFF

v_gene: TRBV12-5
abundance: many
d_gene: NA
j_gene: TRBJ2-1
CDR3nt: TGTGCTAGTGTGGGGATCGAGGGCGAGCAGTTCTTC
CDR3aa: CASVGIEGEQFF

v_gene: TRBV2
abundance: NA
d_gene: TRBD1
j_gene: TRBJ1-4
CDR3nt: TGTGCCAGCGAGGGACAGGACCCTAATGAAAAACTGTTTTTT
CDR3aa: CASEGQDPNEKLFF

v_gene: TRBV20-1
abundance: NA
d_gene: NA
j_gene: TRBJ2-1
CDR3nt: TGCAGTGCTCGCCCCCTATCTGGCGATGAGCAGTTCTTC
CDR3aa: CSARPLSGDEQFF

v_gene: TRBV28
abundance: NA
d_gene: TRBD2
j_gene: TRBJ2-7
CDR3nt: TGTGCCAGCAGTTGGGGGGGTCACTACGAGCAGTACTTC
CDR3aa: CASSWGGHYEQYF

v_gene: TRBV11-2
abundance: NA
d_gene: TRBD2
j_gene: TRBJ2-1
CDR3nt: TGTGCCAGCAGCTTAGATCATTGGGCGGGGGGATTCCAGGCTGAGCAGTTCTTC
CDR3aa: CASSLDHWAGGFQAEQFF

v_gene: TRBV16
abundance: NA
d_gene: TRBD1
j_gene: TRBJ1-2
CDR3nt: TGTGCCAGCAGCCAATCCCAGGGGGATAACTATGGCTACACCTTC
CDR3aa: CASSQSQGDNYGYTF

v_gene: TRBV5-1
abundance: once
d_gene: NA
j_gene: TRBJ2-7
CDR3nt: TGCGCCAGCAGCTTGTGCTACGAGCAGTACTTC
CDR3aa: CASSLCYEQYF

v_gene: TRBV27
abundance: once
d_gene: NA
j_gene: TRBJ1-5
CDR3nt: TGTGCCAGCTGTACCGTAGGGGGCAATCAGCCCCAGCATTTT
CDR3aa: CASCTVGGNQPQHF

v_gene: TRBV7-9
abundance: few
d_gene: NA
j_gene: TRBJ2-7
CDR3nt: TGTGCCAGCAGCTTAGACGCAGGGGTGGGTTACGAGCAGTACTTC
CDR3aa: CASSLDAGVGYEQYF

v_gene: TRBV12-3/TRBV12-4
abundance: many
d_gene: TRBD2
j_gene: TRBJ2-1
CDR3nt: TGTGCCAGCAGTCGACTAGCGGGAGGAATGAATGAGCAGTTCTTC
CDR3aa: CASSRLAGGMNEQFF

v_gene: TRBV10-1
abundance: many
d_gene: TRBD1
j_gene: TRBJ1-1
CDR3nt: TGCGCCAGCAGGGAGGACAGGGGAGGCACTGAAGCTTTCTTT
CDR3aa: CASREDRGGTEAFF

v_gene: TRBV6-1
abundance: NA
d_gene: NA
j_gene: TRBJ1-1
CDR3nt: TGTGCCAGCAGTGAATGGTGGATTACTGAAGCTTTATTT
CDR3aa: CASSEWWITEALF

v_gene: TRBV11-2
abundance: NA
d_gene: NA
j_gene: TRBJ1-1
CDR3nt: TGTGCAAGCAGCTTCCGGAGGGTAGCCGTGAACACTGAAGATTTCTTT
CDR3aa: CASSFRRVAVNTEDFF

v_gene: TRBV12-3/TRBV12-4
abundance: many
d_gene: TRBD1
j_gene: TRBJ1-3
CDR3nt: TGTGCCAGCAGTTTTTCAGGGGGGAACACCATATATTTT
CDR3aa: CASSFSGGNTIYF

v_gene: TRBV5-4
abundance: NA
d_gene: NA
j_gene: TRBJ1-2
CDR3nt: TGTGCCAGCAGCTCGGGACTCCCGGACAGCACCTATGGCTACACCTTC
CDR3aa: CASSSGLPDSTYGYTF

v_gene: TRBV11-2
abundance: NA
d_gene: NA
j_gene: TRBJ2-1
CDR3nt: TGTGCCAGCAGCTGGTTAGAAAGCAATGAGCAGTTCTTC
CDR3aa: CASSWLESNEQFF

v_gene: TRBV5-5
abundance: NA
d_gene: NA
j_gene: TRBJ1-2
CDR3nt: TGTGCCAGCAGCCCTGATCGGGGCTACACCTTC
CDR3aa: CASSPDRGYTF